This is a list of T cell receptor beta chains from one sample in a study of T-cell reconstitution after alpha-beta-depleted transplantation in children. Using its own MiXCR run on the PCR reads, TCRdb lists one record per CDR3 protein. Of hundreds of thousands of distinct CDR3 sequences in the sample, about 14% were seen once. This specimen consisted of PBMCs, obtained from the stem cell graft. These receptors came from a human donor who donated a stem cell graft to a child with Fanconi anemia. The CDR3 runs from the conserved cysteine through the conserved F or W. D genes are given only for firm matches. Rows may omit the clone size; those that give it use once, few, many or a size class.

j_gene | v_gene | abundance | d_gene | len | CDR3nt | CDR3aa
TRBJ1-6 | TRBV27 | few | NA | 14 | TGTGCCAGCAGTTTAGGGGGGGACGGGTCACCCCTCCACTTT | CASSLGGDGSPLHF
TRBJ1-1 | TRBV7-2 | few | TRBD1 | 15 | TGTGCCAGCAGCTTATCTGGGACAGAGAACACTGAAGCTTTCTTT | CASSLSGTENTEAFF
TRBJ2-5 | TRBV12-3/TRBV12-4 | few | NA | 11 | TGTGCCAGCACCAACGGGCTTACCCAGTACTTC | CASTNGLTQYF
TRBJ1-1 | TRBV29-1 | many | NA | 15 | TGCAGCACAGGGCCTTTTATGACGGGGAACACTGAAGCTTTCTTT | CSTGPFMTGNTEAFF
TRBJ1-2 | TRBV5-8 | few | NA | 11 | TGTGCCAGCAGCTTCTCGGGATTTAACACCTTC | CASSFSGFNTF
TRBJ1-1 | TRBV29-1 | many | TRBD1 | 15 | TGCAGCGTTGAATTGCGGGACAGCATGAACACTGAAGCTTTCTTT | CSVELRDSMNTEAFF
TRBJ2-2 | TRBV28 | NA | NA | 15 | TGTGCCAGCAGTAACCGATGGGGGGACACCGGGGAGCTGTTTTTT | CASSNRWGDTGELFF
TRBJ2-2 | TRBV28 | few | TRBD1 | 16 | TGTGCCAGCAGTTTGACCGGGACAGGGTTGGACGGGGAGCTGTTTTTT | CASSLTGTGLDGELFF
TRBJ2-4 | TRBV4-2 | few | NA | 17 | TGTGCCAGCAGCCTCCATGGAGGCCAGTTAGTAGGAAACATTCAGTACTTC | CASSLHGGQLVGNIQYF
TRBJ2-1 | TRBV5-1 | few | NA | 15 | TGCGCCAGCAGCTTGGCGGACACTCGGTACAATGAGCAGTTCTTC | CASSLADTRYNEQFF
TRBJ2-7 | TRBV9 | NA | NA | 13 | TGTGCCAGCAGCGCCCGGGACAACTACGAGCAGTACTTC | CASSARDNYEQYF
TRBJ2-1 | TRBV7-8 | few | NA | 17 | TGTGCCAGCAGCTTAGGATCGGGGGTGAGGTCCTACAATGAGCAGTTCTTC | CASSLGSGVRSYNEQFF
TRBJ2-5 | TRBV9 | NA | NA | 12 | TGTGCCAGCAGCACCCATCAAGAGACCCAGTACTTC | CASSTHQETQYF
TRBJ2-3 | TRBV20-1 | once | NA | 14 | TGCAGTCCAGACCGGCGCAACTATACAGATACGCAGTATTTT | CSPDRRNYTDTQYF
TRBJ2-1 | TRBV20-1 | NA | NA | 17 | TGCAGTGCTAGACCCCTAGGGGGATCAGAGAAGGTGGATGAGCAGTTCTTC | CSARPLGGSEKVDEQFF
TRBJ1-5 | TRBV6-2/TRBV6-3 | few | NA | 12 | TGTGCCAGCAGTTACGTAAATCAGCCCCAGCATTTT | CASSYVNQPQHF
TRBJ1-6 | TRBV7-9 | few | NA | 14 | TGTGCCAGCAGCACCGACGGGGTTAATTCACCCCTCCACTTT | CASSTDGVNSPLHF
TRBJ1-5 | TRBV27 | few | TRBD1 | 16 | TGTGCCAGCAGTTTACGCCGGGACAGAAGCAATCAGCCCCAGCATTTT | CASSLRRDRSNQPQHF